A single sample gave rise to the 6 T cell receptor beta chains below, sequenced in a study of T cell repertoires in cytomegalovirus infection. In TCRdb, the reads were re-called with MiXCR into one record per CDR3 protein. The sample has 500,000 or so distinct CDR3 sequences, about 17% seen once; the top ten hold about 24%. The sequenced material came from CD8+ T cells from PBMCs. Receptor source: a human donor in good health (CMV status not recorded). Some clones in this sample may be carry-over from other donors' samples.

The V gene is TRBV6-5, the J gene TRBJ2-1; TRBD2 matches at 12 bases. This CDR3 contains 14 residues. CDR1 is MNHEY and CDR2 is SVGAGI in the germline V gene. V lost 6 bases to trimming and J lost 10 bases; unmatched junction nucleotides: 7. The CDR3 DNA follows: TGTGCCAGCAGAAGACTAGCGGGAGAACCCGAGCAGTTCTTC. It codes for CASRRLAGEPEQFF.

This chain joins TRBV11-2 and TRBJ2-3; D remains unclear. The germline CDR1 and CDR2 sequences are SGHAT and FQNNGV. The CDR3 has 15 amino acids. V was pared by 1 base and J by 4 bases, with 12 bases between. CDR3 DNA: TGTGCCAGCAGCTTAGGGGTCCGGACCCCAGATACGCAGTATTTT. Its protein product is CASSLGVRTPDTQYF.

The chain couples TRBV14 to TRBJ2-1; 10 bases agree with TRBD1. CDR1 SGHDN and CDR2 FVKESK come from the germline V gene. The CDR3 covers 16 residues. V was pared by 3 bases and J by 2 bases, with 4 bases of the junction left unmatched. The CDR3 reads CASSQLDRGPYNEQFF. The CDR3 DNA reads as TGTGCCAGCAGCCAGCTAGACAGGGGGCCCTACAATGAGCAGTTCTTC.

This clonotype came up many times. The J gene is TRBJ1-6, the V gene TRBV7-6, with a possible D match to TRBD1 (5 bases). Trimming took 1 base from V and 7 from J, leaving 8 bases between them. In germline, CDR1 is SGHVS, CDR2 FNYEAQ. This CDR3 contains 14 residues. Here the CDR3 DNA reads TGTGCCAGCAGCTTAGGGGACGCAAATTCACCCCTCCACTTT. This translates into CASSLGDANSPLHF.

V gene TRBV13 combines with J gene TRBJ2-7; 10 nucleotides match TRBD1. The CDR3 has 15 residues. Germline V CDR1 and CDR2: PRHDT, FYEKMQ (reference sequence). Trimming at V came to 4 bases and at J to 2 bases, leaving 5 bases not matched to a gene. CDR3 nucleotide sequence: TGTGCCAGCAGCTCAGAAGGACAGGGGGCCTACGAGCAGTACTTC. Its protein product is CASSSEGQGAYEQYF.

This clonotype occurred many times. This CDR3 is CASSGGQVGPEQFF. As DNA, the CDR3 is TGTGCCAGCAGCGGGGGACAGGTGGGACCCGAGCAGTTCTTC. The V and J genes are TRBV7-9 and TRBJ2-1, with 8 bases identical to TRBD1. This CDR3 comprises 14 residues. Trimming at V came to 5 bases and at J to 10 bases, leaving 10 bases not matched to a gene. In germline, CDR1 is SEHNR, CDR2 FQNEAQ (reference sequence). Looking up the rest from reference TRBV7-9 and TRBJ2-1 gives the full variable domain: DTGVSQNPRHKITKRGQNVTFRCDPISEHNRLYWYRQTLGQGPEFLTYFQNEAQLEKSRLLSDRFSAERPKGSFSTLEIQRTEQGDSAMYLCASSGGQVGPEQFFGPGTRLTVL.